This T cell receptor beta chain is drawn from a study of cytomegalovirus exposure and HLA in healthy donors. Study results and caveats: The records held CMV serostatus as the only immune exposure information. In an earlier analysis, in 540 or so donors, most V segments appeared productive either ~87% or ~30% of the time.

The CDR3 loop spans 15 amino acids. J was trimmed by 0 bases and V by 4 bases; bases with no gene match: 4. Germline CDR1 reads MRHNA; CDR2 reads SNTAGT. Healthy bone marrow donors made up the cohort. To note about this clone: Antigen specificity is unknown.

PCR involved 60 Vbeta and 13 Jbeta primers. Assay used: immunoSEQ multiplex PCR; TCRdb lists only in-frame clones, some missing. The repertoire holds 100,000 to 150,000 clones, with around 70% as singletons. This chain connects TRBV6-4 to TRBJ1-1; 8 nucleotides match TRBD1. Sample: PBMCs. This sequence was found in a woman aged 55-70 years in good health and CMV-seropositive. The CDR3 here is CASSAQTGVNTEAFF. CDR3 DNA: TGTGCCAGCAGTGCCCAGACAGGGGTGAACACTGAAGCTTTCTTT.